Sequencing of this T cell receptor beta chain was carried out in a study of T cells in Graves' hyperthyroidism and ophthalmopathy. Study context: Blood from the periphery was taken at initial diagnosis, before any treatment.

This clonotype was seen ten or more times. Amplification of TCR beta CDR3 regions used RNA as the template. The TCR CDR3 first-round RT-PCR relied on the HTBI primer set. MiXCR, applied by TCRdb to the multiplex PCR reads, yields one record per CDR3 protein. The sample carries a few hundred thousand distinct CDR3 sequences, about a sixth recorded once. CDR1 and CDR2 (germline): MNHNS, SASEGT. Trimming took 6 bases from V and 1 from J; bases not matched to a gene: 15. The CDR3 is 17 amino acids. This chain joins TRBV6-1 and TRBJ2-7; 7 bases are shared with TRBD1. This clonotype originated in a woman in her thirties with Graves' hyperthyroidism. The sample consisted of blood. The CDR3 DNA reads as TGTGCCAGCAGAAAAGCACGACGGGACAGAAGATCCTACGAGCAGTACTTC. Amino acid sequence: CASRKARRDRRSYEQYF.